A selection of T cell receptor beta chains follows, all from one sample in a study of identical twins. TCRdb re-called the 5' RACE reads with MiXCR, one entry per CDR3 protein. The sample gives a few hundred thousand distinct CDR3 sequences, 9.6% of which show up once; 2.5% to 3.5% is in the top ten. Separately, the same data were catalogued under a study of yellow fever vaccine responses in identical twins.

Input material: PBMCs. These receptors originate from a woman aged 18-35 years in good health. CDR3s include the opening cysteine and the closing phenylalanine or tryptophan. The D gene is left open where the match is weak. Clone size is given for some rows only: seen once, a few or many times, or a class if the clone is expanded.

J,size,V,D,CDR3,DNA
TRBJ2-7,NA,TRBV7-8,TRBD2,CASSPMAAGGPDYEQYF,TGTGCCAGCAGCCCTATGGCGGCGGGGGGCCCCGACTACGAGCAGTACTTC
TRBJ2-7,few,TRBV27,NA,CASSLSVRYEQYF,TGTGCCAGCAGTTTAAGTGTCCGATACGAGCAGTACTTC
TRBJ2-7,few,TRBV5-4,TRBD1,CASSLGHRTGGEQYF,TGTGCCAGCAGCTTGGGCCATAGGACAGGGGGTGAGCAGTACTTC
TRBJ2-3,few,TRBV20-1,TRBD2,CSASGGGSRSDTQYF,TGCAGTGCTAGTGGGGGGGGAAGTCGATCAGATACGCAGTATTTT
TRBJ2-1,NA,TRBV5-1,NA,CASSDWTVYNEQFF,TGCGCCAGCAGCGACTGGACAGTGTACAATGAGCAGTTCTTC
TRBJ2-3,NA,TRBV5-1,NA,CASSLMLSGVPDTQYF,TGCGCCAGCAGCTTGATGCTGTCTGGAGTCCCAGATACGCAGTATTTT
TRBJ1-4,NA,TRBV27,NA,CASSPLRGRNEKLFF,TGTGCCAGCAGCCCCCTCCGGGGCCGTAATGAAAAACTGTTTTTT
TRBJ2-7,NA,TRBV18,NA,CASSPEQGSYEQYF,TGTGCCAGCTCACCGGAGCAGGGTTCCTACGAGCAGTACTTC
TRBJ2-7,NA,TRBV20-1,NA,CSAAGQLSSYEQYF,TGCAGTGCTGCGGGACAGTTGAGCTCCTACGAGCAGTACTTC
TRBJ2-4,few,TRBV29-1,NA,CSVYIAKNIQYF,TGCAGCGTTTATATAGCCAAAAACATTCAGTACTTC